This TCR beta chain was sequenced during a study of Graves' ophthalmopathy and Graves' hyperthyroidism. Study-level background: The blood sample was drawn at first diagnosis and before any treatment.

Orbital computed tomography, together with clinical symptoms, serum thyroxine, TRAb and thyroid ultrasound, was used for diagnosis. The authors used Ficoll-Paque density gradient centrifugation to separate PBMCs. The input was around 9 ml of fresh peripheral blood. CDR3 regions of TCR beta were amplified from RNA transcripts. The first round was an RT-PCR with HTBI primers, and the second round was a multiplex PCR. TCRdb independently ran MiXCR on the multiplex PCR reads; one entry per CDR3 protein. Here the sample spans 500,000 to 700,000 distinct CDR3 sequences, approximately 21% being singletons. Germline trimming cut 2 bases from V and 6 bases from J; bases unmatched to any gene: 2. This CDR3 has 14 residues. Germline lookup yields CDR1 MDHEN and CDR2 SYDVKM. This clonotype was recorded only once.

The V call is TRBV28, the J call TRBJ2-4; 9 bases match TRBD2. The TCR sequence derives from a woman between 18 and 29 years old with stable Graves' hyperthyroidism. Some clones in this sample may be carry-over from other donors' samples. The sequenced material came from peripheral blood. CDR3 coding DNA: TGTGCCAGCAGTTTAGGTAGCGGGAGAAACATTCAGTACTTC. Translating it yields CASSLGSGRNIQYF.